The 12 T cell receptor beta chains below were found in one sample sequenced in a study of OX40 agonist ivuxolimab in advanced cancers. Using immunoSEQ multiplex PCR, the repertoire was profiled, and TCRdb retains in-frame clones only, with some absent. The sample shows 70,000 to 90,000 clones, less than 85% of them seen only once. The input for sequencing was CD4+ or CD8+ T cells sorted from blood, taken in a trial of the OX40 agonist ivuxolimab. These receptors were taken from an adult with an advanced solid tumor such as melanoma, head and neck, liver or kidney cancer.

DNA of the CDR3: TGTGCCAGCTCTAAGGACGGGGGTCTGAACGAGCAGTACTTC. Amino acid sequence: CASSKDGGLNEQYF. The chain recombines TRBV7-9 with TRBJ2-7; a weak D match, TRBD2 (6 bases). Germline-derived CDR1 and CDR2 are SEHNR and FQNEAQ (reference sequence). V lost 8 bases and J 5 bases, leaving 19 bases between the germline ends. The CDR3 consists of 14 residues. Looking up the rest from reference TRBV7-9 and TRBJ2-7 gives the full variable domain: DTGVSQNPRHKITKRGQNVTFRCDPISEHNRLYWYRQTLGQGPEFLTYFQNEAQLEKSRLLSDRFSAERPKGSFSTLEIQRTEQGDSAMYLCASSKDGGLNEQYFGPGTRLTVT.

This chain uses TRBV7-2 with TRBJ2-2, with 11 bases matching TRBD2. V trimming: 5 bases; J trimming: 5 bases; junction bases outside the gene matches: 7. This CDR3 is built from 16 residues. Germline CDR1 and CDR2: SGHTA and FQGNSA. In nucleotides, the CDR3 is TGTGCCAGCAGCCGCACTAGCGGGAGTGGTACCGGGGAGCTGTTTTTT. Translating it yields CASSRTSGSGTGELFF.

For the CDR3, the DNA is TGTGCCAGTAGCGCCCCGGGACTAGCGGGAGGAATTTTCGCCGGGGAGCTGTTTTTT. It is translated as CASSAPGLAGGIFAGELFF. V and J are TRBV19 and TRBJ2-2; 15 nucleotides align to TRBD2. The CDR3 length is 19 residues. V shed 6 bases and J 6 bases; nucleotides not matched to a gene: 14. Germline V lookup: CDR1 LNHDA, CDR2 SQIVND (reference sequence).

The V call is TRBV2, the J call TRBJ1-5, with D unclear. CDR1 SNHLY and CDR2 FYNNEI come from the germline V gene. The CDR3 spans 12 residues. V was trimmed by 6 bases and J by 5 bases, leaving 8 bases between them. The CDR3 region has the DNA TGTGCCAGCAGCCCGGACGATCAGCCCCAGCATTTT. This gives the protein CASSPDDQPQHF.

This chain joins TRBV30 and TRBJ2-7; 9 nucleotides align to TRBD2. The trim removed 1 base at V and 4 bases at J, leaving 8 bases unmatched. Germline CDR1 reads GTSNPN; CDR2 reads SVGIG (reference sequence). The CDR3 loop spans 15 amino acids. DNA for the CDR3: TGTGCCTGGAGTGGTCGCGGGAGGGCGGGGTACGAGCAGTACTTC. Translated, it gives CAWSGRGRAGYEQYF.

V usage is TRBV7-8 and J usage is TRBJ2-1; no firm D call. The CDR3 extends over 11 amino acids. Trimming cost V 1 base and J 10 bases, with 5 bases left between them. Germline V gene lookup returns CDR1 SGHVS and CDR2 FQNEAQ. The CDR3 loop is CASSLDMEQFF. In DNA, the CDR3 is TGTGCCAGCAGCTTAGATATGGAGCAGTTCTTC.

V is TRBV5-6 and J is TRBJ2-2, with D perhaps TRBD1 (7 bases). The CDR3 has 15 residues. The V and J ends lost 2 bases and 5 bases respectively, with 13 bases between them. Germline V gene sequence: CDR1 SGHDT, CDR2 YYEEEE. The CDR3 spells CASSFASGGTGELFF. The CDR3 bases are TGTGCCAGCAGCTTCGCATCAGGGGGGACCGGGGAGCTGTTTTTT.

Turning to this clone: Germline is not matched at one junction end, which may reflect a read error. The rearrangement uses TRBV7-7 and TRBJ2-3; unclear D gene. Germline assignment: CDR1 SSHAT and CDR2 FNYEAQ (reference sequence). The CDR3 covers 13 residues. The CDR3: CASSPRFPDTQYF. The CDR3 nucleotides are TGTGCTAGCAGCCCTAGATTCCCAGATACGCAGTATTTT.

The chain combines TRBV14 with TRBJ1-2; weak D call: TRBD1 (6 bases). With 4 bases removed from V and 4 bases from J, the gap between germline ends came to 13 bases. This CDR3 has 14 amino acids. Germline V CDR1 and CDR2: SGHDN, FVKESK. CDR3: CASSRTGSSYGYTF. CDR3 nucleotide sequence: TGTGCCAGCAGCCGTACAGGGTCCTCCTATGGCTACACCTTC.

This chain's CDR3 is CASSVGDQGQGAKTQYF. The CDR3 DNA follows: TGTGCCAGCAGCGTAGGCGACCAAGGACAGGGGGCGAAGACCCAGTACTTC. V and J are TRBV9 and TRBJ2-5; 11 bases align to TRBD1. The V gene end was trimmed by 0 bases and the J gene end by 6 bases; junction bases not matched to a gene: 10. This CDR3 has 17 amino acids. Germline-derived CDR1 and CDR2 are SGDLS and YYNGEE.

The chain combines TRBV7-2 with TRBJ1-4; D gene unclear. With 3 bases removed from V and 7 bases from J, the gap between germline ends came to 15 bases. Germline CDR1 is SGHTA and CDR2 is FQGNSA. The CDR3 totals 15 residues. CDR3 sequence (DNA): TGTGCCAGCAGCTTCCATGGTCTCGGTAGTGAAAAACTGTTTTTT. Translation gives CASSFHGLGSEKLFF.

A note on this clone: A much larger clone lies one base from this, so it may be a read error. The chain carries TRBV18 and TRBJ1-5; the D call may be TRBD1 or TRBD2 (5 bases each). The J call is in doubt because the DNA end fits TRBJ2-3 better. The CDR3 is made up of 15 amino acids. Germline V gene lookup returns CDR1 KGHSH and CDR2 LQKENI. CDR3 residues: CASSPRDGFNQPQYF. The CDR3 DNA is TGTGCCAGCTCACCTCGGGACGGGTTCAATCAGCCCCAGTATTTT.